A single TCR beta chain is shown here with its context. As originally analysed: Amplification of reference gene primers provided the estimated nucleated cell counts. Using immunoSEQ multiplex PCR, the repertoire was profiled, and TCRdb retains in-frame clones only, with some absent. V, J and clone size are those of that table, while D and trimming were read from the DNA. The sample holds approximately 210,000 clones; about nine tenths are singletons and the top ten take around 10%. Germline CDR1 SGHTA, CDR2 FQGNSA. The V and J ends lost 5 bases and 4 bases respectively, with 14 bases between them. The CDR3 runs 14 residues. The entry originates in a study of blood T cell repertoires in COVID-19.

Sequencing was done on a sample of peripheral blood. This clonotype was sampled from a man aged 50 to 59 with COVID-19, enrolled during active disease. The rearrangement links TRBV7-2 to TRBJ1-2, with a weak D call TRBD1 (6 bases). For the CDR3, the DNA is TGTGCCAGCAGCCCCCGGACAGCTGGCTATGGCTACACCTTC. Its translation: CASSPRTAGYGYTF.